A selection of T cell receptor beta chains follows, all from one sample in a study of blood T cell repertoires in COVID-19. The protocol was immunoSEQ multiplex PCR, while the TCRdb copy is restricted to in-frame clones and leaves out a portion. The sample gives some 200,000 clones, approximately 81% of which show up once; around 2.9% is in the top ten. Sequencing used peripheral blood. The source of these receptors is a man aged 45-60 years who had recovered from COVID-19. Both conserved end residues are part of each CDR3. The D gene is left open where the match is weak. A clone size is listed for some rows: how often the clone was seen (once, few, many), or a class if it is expanded.

v_call	d_call	cdr3_length	j_call	clone_size	cdr3_nt	cdr3_aa
TRBV27	NA	15	TRBJ1-5	once	TGTGCCAGCAGTCAGGGGATGGGTTATAATCAGCCCCAGCATTTT	CASSQGMGYNQPQHF
TRBV15	NA	16	TRBJ2-3	NA	TGTGCCACCAGCAGAGTCTACAGGACTAACACAGATACGCAGTATTTT	CATSRVYRTNTDTQYF
TRBV28	NA	13	TRBJ2-3	NA	TGTGCCAGCGCCCCGGGTAGCACAGATACGCAGTATTTT	CASAPGSTDTQYF
TRBV28	TRBD1	15	TRBJ1-6	NA	TGTGCCAGCAGTCTCCGGACAGGGTGGAGTTCACCCCTCCACTTT	CASSLRTGWSSPLHF
TRBV19	TRBD1	16	TRBJ2-7	NA	TGTGCCAGTAGTCACATCGCCGGGACAGGGGCCTACGAGCAGTACTTC	CASSHIAGTGAYEQYF
TRBV24-1	NA	11	TRBJ2-3	NA	TGTGCCACCAGCGGCACAGATACGCAGTATTTT	CATSGTDTQYF
TRBV2	TRBD2	14	TRBJ2-1	NA	TGTGCCAGCAGGAAACTAGCGGAATACAATGAGCAGTTCTTC	CASRKLAEYNEQFF
TRBV5-4	TRBD2	14	TRBJ2-7	NA	TGTGCCAGCAGCTTGAGGACTAGCACGAACGAGCAGTACTTC	CASSLRTSTNEQYF
TRBV18	TRBD2	14	TRBJ2-5	NA	TGTGCCAGCTCACCAGCGGGAGGGCAAGAGACCCAGTACTTC	CASSPAGGQETQYF
TRBV5-4	NA	17	TRBJ2-6	NA	TGTGCCAGCAGTATATCCGGGGGGCTGGCTGGGGCCAACGTCCTGACTTTC	CASSISGGLAGANVLTF